Included here is one T cell receptor beta chain sequence, with context. Its antigen remains unidentified. This entry belongs to a study of breast tumors, draining lymph nodes, adjacent tissues. Study conclusions and caveats: Data fit most tumor T cells coming from lymph node, expanding in tumor. The lymph node origin of tumor T cells was framed as consistent with a hypothesis, not demonstrated. Tumors had less TCR diversity than lymph nodes, more than nontumor tissue.

TCRdb independently ran MiXCR on the multiplex PCR reads; one entry per CDR3 protein. The repertoire holds 65,000 to 80,000 distinct CDR3 sequences, with roughly 20% as singletons. Axillary draining lymph nodes of breast cancer patients supplied the node samples. The CDR3 runs to 17 residues. V trimming: 4 bases; J trimming: 4 bases; junction bases outside the gene matches: 11. The chain combines TRBV12-3 or TRBV12-4 with TRBJ2-7, with 12 positions matching TRBD2. The TCR comes from a female donor with breast cancer. Some clones in this sample may be carry-over from other donors' samples. The source material was axillary lymph node tissue. The CDR3 nucleotides read TGTGCCAGCAGTTCGAATCTAGCGGGAGGGCGTGGTTACGAGCAGTACTTC. Its protein product is CASSSNLAGGRGYEQYF.